This TCR beta chain was sequenced during a study of radiation and T cells in renal cell carcinoma (dated by TCRdb to about 2020). Some background on the complete study: The samples were drawn from a clinical trial, where primary renal cell carcinomas were treated with 15 Gy of stereotactic body radiation therapy and then removed by nephrectomy 4 weeks afterward. TCR beta sequencing covered over 50 samples in total, comprising approximately 26 tumors and approximately 27 peripheral blood samples. In the approximately 58 samples combined, 4 million to 5 million unique CDR3 nucleotide sequences were found, encoding 2.5 million or so unique CDR3 amino acid sequences.

The CDR3 goes from the cysteine to the phenylalanine over 17 residues. The CDR3 DNA has 51 bases and is translated from base 1. Clipping removes 4 bases from V and 1 base from J, with 9 as the unmatched junction base count. Sequences LNHDA (CDR1) and SQIVND (CDR2) are obtained from the germline V gene (reference sequence). TCR beta libraries were generated from genomic DNA with the immunoSEQ kit, following the manufacturer's recommendations. For library preparation, a first multiplex PCR was performed with proprietary primers, followed by a second PCR in which unique barcodes were added, and bead cleanups were performed after each round. Each sample batch included a kit-provided positive control reaction and a negative control reaction. The final libraries were assessed on an Agilent 4200 TapeStation D1000 ScreenTape, pooled by volume, and quantified by qPCR. Sequencing was performed on an Illumina NextSeq500 with a MidOutput 150-cycle cartridge, and 156 Read1 and 15 Index1 cycles were run with kit custom primers. The pooled library was loaded at around 1.1 pM, and 20% PhiX control was spiked in. Concerning the study's data processing: Vendor-processed data were analyzed in R, with a clonotype defined as all T cells sharing the same CDR3 nucleotide sequence. For clone abundance analyses, frequencies were normalized to the 10,000 most abundant clones in each sample. Before analysis, public T cell clones were removed, and these numbered fewer than six per sample on average. An abundance difference of at least 32-fold between compartments was the criterion for calling clonotypes tumor-enriched or baseline blood-enriched. A beta-binomial differential abundance model was applied to find clonotypes that expanded or contracted between blood time points. Tumor-blood repertoire similarity was measured with the Baroni-Urbani and Buser coefficient, and group comparisons used two-tailed Wilcoxon tests in R. Sourced from immuneACCESS, this table was stored by TCRdb with only in-frame sequences that have V and J called. A share of the clones is absent; for the studies checked, an unresolved V gene accounts for under half, and the remainder has no known explanation. V, J and clone size were drawn from that table, and D and trimming were deduced from the DNA. The sample includes about 120,000 clones, with approximately 78% observed a single time. Jointly, the top ten make up approximately 2% of the sample.

Comments on this clone: Its antigen specificity is not known. No base-level quality is on record; no much larger clone is a single base apart.

Findings and caveats that apply to the study as a whole: Blood repertoire dynamics were not followed beyond 4 weeks after treatment. In blood, the top tumor clonotypes increased from baseline to 2 weeks after radiation and then shrank by 4 weeks, which suggests a temporary expansion of tumor-resident clones. Because no pretreatment tumor biopsies were available, whether clonotypes were present in the tumor at baseline could not be determined. The single-armed trial design could not address effects of radiation dose or scheduling on the TCR repertoire.

The time point label for this specimen denotes: blood 2 weeks post-SBRT. The treatment or condition label, as the study defines it: 15 Gy SBRT to primary tumor, nephrectomy 4 weeks later. To track tumor-enriched clonotypes, serial peripheral blood was sampled from radiation-treated patients at baseline and at 2 weeks and 4 weeks after SBRT. Every patient had renal cell carcinoma of clear cell pathology. Genomic DNA for TCR sequencing was prepared using the QIAamp DNA Blood Mini Kit (Qiagen). Samples were included in the analyses only if all quality control checks were passed. The TCR was taken from a woman in her fifties or sixties with renal cell carcinoma. The V and J genes are TRBV19 and TRBJ1-5; the junction holds 8 bases that match TRBD1. This material consisted of blood, taken from a patient whose treatment included radiotherapy and nephrectomy. The CDR3 has the sequence CASSKKRTGKSNQPQHF. At the DNA level, the sequence is TGTGCCAGTAGTAAAAAAAGGACAGGGAAAAGCAATCAGCCCCAGCATTTT.